Listed here are 28 T cell receptor beta chains from one sample, sequenced in a study of CD8 T cells in ankylosing spondylitis. TCRdb re-called the 5' RACE reads with MiXCR, one entry per CDR3 protein. The sample contains about 110,000 distinct CDR3 sequences, approximately 25% of which appear only once. Sequencing was carried out using synovial fluid, either unsorted or a sorted T cell fraction (not recorded which). The receptor source for this set is a male donor with ankylosing spondylitis.

This clonotype was counted at least ten times. The chain has TRBV27 and TRBJ2-3; 9 nucleotides match TRBD1. V lost 11 bases, J lost 0 bases, and 6 bases stayed unmatched. The CDR3 has 14 amino acids. Germline V gives CDR1 MNHEY, CDR2 SMNVEV (reference sequence). The CDR3 protein is CASRTGVSTDTQYF. CDR3 DNA: TGTGCCTCACGGACAGGGGTTAGCACAGATACGCAGTATTTT.

The CDR3 loop is CSVAGTGETQYF. CDR3 nucleotides: TGCAGCGTTGCCGGGACCGGAGAGACCCAGTACTTC. This chain joins TRBV29-1 and TRBJ2-5, with D tentatively TRBD1 or TRBD2 (5 bases each). This CDR3 has 12 amino acids. The V end lost 4 bases, the J end lost 4 bases, and 10 bases lay between the germline ends. Germline assignment: CDR1 SQVTM and CDR2 ANQGSEA.

This clonotype was observed many times. The rearrangement uses TRBV7-8 and TRBJ2-2; 7 bases fit TRBD1. Germline CDR1 SGHVS, CDR2 FQNEAQ. The CDR3 spans 15 residues. Germline trimming cut 2 bases from V and 2 bases from J; bases unmatched to any gene: 2. As DNA, the CDR3 is TGTGCCAGCAGCTTAAGGACAGGAAACACCGGGGAGCTGTTTTTT. Amino acids: CASSLRTGNTGELFF. Using reference TRBV7-8 and TRBJ2-2 for the parts outside the CDR3, the full variable domain is GAGVSQSPRYKVAKRGQDVALRCDPISGHVSLFWYQQALGQGPEFLTYFQNEAQLDKSGLPSDRFFAERPEGSVSTLKIQRTQQEDSAVYLCASSLRTGNTGELFFGEGSRLTVL.

This clonotype appeared once. V is TRBV20-1 and J is TRBJ1-2; 8 bases fit TRBD1. Per germline, CDR1 DFQATT and CDR2 SNEGSKA (reference sequence). The CDR3 extends over 12 amino acids. The ends lost 8 bases at V and 2 bases at J; junction bases unmatched: 4. CDR3 bases: TGCAGTACCCAGGGGGCAAACTATGGCTACACCTTC. Translation gives CSTQGANYGYTF.

The genes are TRBV2 and TRBJ2-7; D is tentatively TRBD1 or TRBD2 (6 bases each). The CDR3 loop spans 12 amino acids. Trimming removed 4 bases at V and 4 bases at J, with 8 bases between. Germline CDR1 is SNHLY and CDR2 is FYNNEI. CDR3 residues: CASSVGGYEQYV. Here the CDR3 DNA reads TGTGCCAGCAGTGTAGGGGGGTACGAGCAGTACGTC.

The V and J genes are TRBV7-9 and TRBJ2-3, with TRBD2 identical over 10 bases. This CDR3 is 15 amino acids long. Germline V gene sequence: CDR1 SEHNR, CDR2 FQNEAQ (reference sequence). V trimming: 2 bases; J trimming: 6 bases; junction bases outside the gene matches: 5. The CDR3 is CASSLKAGGPDTQYF. In nucleotides, the CDR3 is TGTGCCAGCAGCTTAAAAGCGGGAGGGCCGGATACGCAGTATTTT.

This clonotype appeared a few times. The chain uses TRBV6-1 and TRBJ1-2, with a possible D match to TRBD1 (5 bases). CDR3 length: 15 amino acids. Germline V CDR1 and CDR2: MNHNS, SASEGT. V gave up 4 bases and J gave up 5 bases, with 17 bases separating them. This chain's CDR3 is CASSVPGRSNYGYTF. CDR3 sequence (DNA): TGTGCCAGCAGTGTACCGGGACGGTCCAATTATGGCTACACCTTC.

The gene calls are TRBV7-9 and TRBJ1-1; D remains ambiguous. Germline V gene lookup returns CDR1 SEHNR and CDR2 FQNEAQ (reference sequence). V lost 2 bases and J lost 6, with 10 bases in between. The CDR3 contains 13 residues. DNA of the CDR3: TGTGCCAGCAGCTTAAGGGAAAGGCCTGAAGCTTTCTTT. Protein sequence: CASSLRERPEAFF.

This clonotype has ten or more counts. The rearrangement uses TRBV20-1 and TRBJ1-1, with D hard to call. V was shortened by 1 base and J by 1 base, with 4 bases between the two germline ends. Per germline, CDR1 DFQATT and CDR2 SNEGSKA (reference sequence). The CDR3 is 12 amino acids. Here the CDR3 reads CSARGGNTEAFF. CDR3 in DNA: TGCAGTGCTAGAGGGGGGAACACTGAAGCTTTCTTT.

As DNA, the CDR3 is TGTGCCAGCAGCGCGGACAGGCAAGGCAATCAGCCCCAGCATTTT. This sequence encodes CASSADRQGNQPQHF. This chain joins TRBV2 and TRBJ1-5; 7 nucleotides line up with TRBD1. The germline V gene encodes CDR1 SNHLY and CDR2 FYNNEI. The ends lost 6 bases at V and 2 bases at J; junction bases unmatched: 7. The CDR3 loop spans 15 amino acids.

The chain couples TRBV12-3 or TRBV12-4 to TRBJ2-7; D is unclear. V lost 3 bases and J 1 base, leaving 10 bases between the germline ends. The CDR3 has 14 residues. CDR3 sequence: CASSFTGESYEQYF. In DNA form, the CDR3 reads TGTGCCAGCAGTTTTACTGGGGAATCCTACGAGCAGTACTTC.

The V and J genes are TRBV20-1 and TRBJ2-1, with 9 bases aligning to TRBD2. CDR3 length equals 14 residues. V dropped 1 base and J dropped 7; count of bases not matched to a gene: 5. CDR1 and CDR2 (germline): DFQATT, SNEGSKA (reference sequence). The CDR3: CSARVTTSGNEQFF. The CDR3 DNA reads TGCAGTGCTAGAGTGACGACTAGCGGAAATGAGCAGTTCTTC.

This rearrangement joins TRBV24-1 to TRBJ2-5, with a weak D call TRBD1 (5 bases). Per germline, CDR1 KGHDR and CDR2 SFDVKD. Trimming took 6 bases from V and 2 from J, leaving 18 bases between them. The CDR3 is 16 residues long. The CDR3, as DNA: TGTGCCACCAGTCAGGGAAAGGTTCAGAGGCAAGAGACCCAGTACTTC. It codes for CATSQGKVQRQETQYF.

This clonotype has more than one count but fewer than ten. V is TRBV11-2 and J is TRBJ2-2; a possible D gene is TRBD2 (5 bases). There are 15 residues in the CDR3. CDR1 and CDR2 (germline): SGHAT, FQNNGV. V was shortened by 5 bases and J by 2 bases, with 12 bases between the two germline ends. The CDR3 is CASSPRTDNTGELFF. CDR3 coding DNA: TGTGCCAGCAGCCCTCGGACTGATAACACCGGGGAGCTGTTTTTT.

The V call is TRBV4-1, the J call TRBJ1-6; a possible D gene is TRBD1 (6 bases). Germline V lookup: CDR1 MGHRA, CDR2 YSYEKL. The CDR3 is 15 residues long. The germline V and J ends were trimmed by 4 bases and 5 bases, with 12 bases remaining between them. The DNA of the CDR3 is TGCGCCAGCAGCCCATGGGGGCAGAATAATTCACCCCTCCACTTT. It encodes CASSPWGQNNSPLHF.

The chain recombines TRBV12-3 or TRBV12-4 with TRBJ1-5, with 7 bases matching TRBD1. V lost 3 bases, J lost 2 bases, and 7 bases stayed unmatched. The CDR3 contains 16 residues. DNA of the CDR3: TGTGCCAGCAGTTTTCGCTCCGGACAGGGCAATCAGCCCCAGCATTTT. It is translated as CASSFRSGQGNQPQHF.

This clonotype was detected many times. V is TRBV7-2 and J is TRBJ1-3, with D unresolved. CDR1 and CDR2 from the germline V gene are SGHTA and FQGNSA. The CDR3 has 14 amino acids. V was pared by 6 bases and J by 0 bases, with 9 bases between. In nucleotides, the CDR3 is TGTGCCAGCAGACCGGCCGTCTCTGGAAACACCATATATTTT. Protein product: CASRPAVSGNTIYF.

The chain recombines TRBV19 with TRBJ1-5, with 7 positions matching TRBD1. CDR3 length: 15 residues. The germline CDR1 and CDR2 sequences are LNHDA and SQIVND (reference sequence). Unmatched junction bases numbered 8, after V lost 6 bases and J lost 3 bases. The CDR3 loop is CASRKQGSDNQPQHF. The CDR3 DNA is TGTGCCAGTAGGAAACAGGGGTCTGACAATCAGCCCCAGCATTTT.

The chain joins TRBV12-3 or TRBV12-4 to TRBJ2-5; TRBD2 matches 9 bases. Trimming at V came to 1 base and at J to 5 bases, leaving 5 bases not matched to a gene. The CDR3 consists of 15 residues. CDR3 in amino acids: CASSLEGTSWETQYF. CDR3 coding DNA: TGTGCCAGCAGTTTAGAGGGGACTAGCTGGGAGACCCAGTACTTC.

This clonotype was counted at least ten times. In DNA form, the CDR3 reads TGTGCCAGCAGTTCCCCTCGGGACCCAACCTACAATGAGCAGTTCTTC. This sequence encodes CASSSPRDPTYNEQFF. V and J are TRBV28 and TRBJ2-1, with D perhaps being TRBD1 or TRBD2 (5 bases each). The CDR3 is made up of 16 amino acids. V lost 4 bases and J lost 2, with 15 bases in between. CDR1 is MDHEN and CDR2 is SYDVKM in the germline V gene.

The rearrangement joins TRBV5-1 to TRBJ1-2; the match to TRBD1 covers 7 bases. The CDR3 length is 14 residues. Germline CDR1 reads SGHRS; CDR2 reads YFSETQ. Trimming cost V 0 bases and J 2 bases; bases outside gene matches: 1. In DNA form, the CDR3 reads TGCGCCAGCAGCTTGGAGGGACAGAACTATGGCTACACCTTC. It specifies CASSLEGQNYGYTF.

In its sample, this clonotype was seen a few times. The chain uses TRBV20-1 and TRBJ2-7; D remains ambiguous. The CDR3 is 11 amino acids. In germline, CDR1 is DFQATT, CDR2 SNEGSKA (reference sequence). Trimming shortened V by 5 bases and J by 3 bases, and 8 bases separated the two germline ends. As DNA, the CDR3 is TGCAGTGCTGGGCGTAACTACGAGCAGTACTTC. It yields the protein CSAGRNYEQYF.

This clonotype was recorded a few times. The genes are TRBV5-4 and TRBJ2-2, with D tentatively TRBD1 (5 bases). The CDR3 runs 16 residues. V was trimmed by 4 bases and J by 0 bases, leaving 13 bases between them. Germline V gene data show CDR1 as SGHNT and CDR2 as YYREEE (reference sequence). CDR3 sequence (DNA): TGTGCCAGCAGCATATTCTCAGGGTCGAACACCGGGGAGCTGTTTTTT. It specifies CASSIFSGSNTGELFF.

This rearrangement joins TRBV28 to TRBJ1-2; the match to TRBD1 covers 7 bases. The V segment lost 6 bases and the J segment 2 bases; nucleotides outside the gene matches: 6. In germline, CDR1 is MDHEN, CDR2 SYDVKM. This CDR3 has 14 residues. The chain's CDR3 is CASRKGGQNYGYTF. The CDR3 DNA reads as TGTGCCAGCAGAAAAGGGGGCCAGAACTATGGCTACACCTTC.

The chain joins TRBV5-1 to TRBJ2-3; TRBD1 matches at 7 bases. With V trimmed by 7 bases and J by 2 bases, 7 bases remained unmatched. This CDR3 contains 14 residues. Germline lookup yields CDR1 SGHRS and CDR2 YFSETQ. The CDR3 loop is CASRRDSTTDTQYF. The CDR3 coding sequence is TGCGCCAGCCGCCGGGACAGCACCACAGATACGCAGTATTTT.

The chain recombines TRBV20-1 with TRBJ2-1, with 10 nucleotides matching TRBD2. This CDR3 spans 16 amino acids. CDR1 is DFQATT, CDR2 SNEGSKA, per germline (reference sequence). With 2 bases clipped from V and 3 bases from J, the junction kept 7 bases outside the gene matches. The CDR3 protein is CSARTLAGVSYNEQFF. The CDR3, as DNA: TGCAGTGCTAGAACTCTAGCGGGGGTAAGCTACAATGAGCAGTTCTTC.

This clonotype was detected ten times or more. CDR3 region: CASSFRTSGGNTGELFF. For the CDR3, the DNA is TGCGCCAGCAGCTTCAGGACTAGCGGGGGGAACACCGGGGAGCTGTTTTTT. The V call is TRBV4-1, the J call TRBJ2-2, with 13 bases identical to TRBD2. The V gene end was trimmed by 5 bases and the J gene end by 1 base; junction bases not matched to a gene: 4. The CDR3 is 17 residues long. CDR1 is MGHRA and CDR2 is YSYEKL in the germline V gene.

This clonotype was observed many times. The chain carries TRBV18 and TRBJ2-4, with D perhaps TRBD1 (6 bases). The ends were cut back, 2 bases at V and 1 base at J, with 18 bases in the middle. CDR1 is KGHSH, CDR2 LQKENI, per germline. The CDR3 covers 18 residues. CDR3 sequence reads: CASSPDWDMSGAKNIQYF. In DNA, the CDR3 is TGTGCCAGCTCACCAGATTGGGACATGTCTGGGGCCAAAAACATTCAGTACTTC.